This T cell receptor (beta chain) was captured in a study of blood T cell repertoires in COVID-19. In the study overall: There were acute and convalescent COVID-19 samples, and they came from the United States, Italy and Spain. T cells, B-cell-depleted T cells, or PBMCs provided the cDNA or gDNA that served as material.

Germline lookup yields CDR1 LNHDA and CDR2 SQIVND (reference sequence). V shed 5 bases and J 4 bases; nucleotides not matched to a gene: 8. The CDR3 loop spans 15 amino acids. The Seattle patients, enrolled during active infection, were followed longitudinally. Authors' methods: Estimated nucleated cell counts came from reference gene primer amplification. Method: immunoSEQ multiplex PCR; TCRdb's copy keeps in-frame clones and lacks some. The DNA gave D and trimming, while V, J and clone size come from that table. The sample has more than 150,000 clones, around 94% seen once. The chain couples TRBV19 to TRBJ1-5, with 7 positions matching TRBD1. This receptor was taken from a man aged 25-45 years with COVID-19, enrolled during active disease. Sequencing used peripheral blood. Here the CDR3 reads CASSALDRENQPQHF. The CDR3 DNA reads as TGTGCCAGTAGTGCGCTAGACAGGGAAAATCAGCCCCAGCATTTT.